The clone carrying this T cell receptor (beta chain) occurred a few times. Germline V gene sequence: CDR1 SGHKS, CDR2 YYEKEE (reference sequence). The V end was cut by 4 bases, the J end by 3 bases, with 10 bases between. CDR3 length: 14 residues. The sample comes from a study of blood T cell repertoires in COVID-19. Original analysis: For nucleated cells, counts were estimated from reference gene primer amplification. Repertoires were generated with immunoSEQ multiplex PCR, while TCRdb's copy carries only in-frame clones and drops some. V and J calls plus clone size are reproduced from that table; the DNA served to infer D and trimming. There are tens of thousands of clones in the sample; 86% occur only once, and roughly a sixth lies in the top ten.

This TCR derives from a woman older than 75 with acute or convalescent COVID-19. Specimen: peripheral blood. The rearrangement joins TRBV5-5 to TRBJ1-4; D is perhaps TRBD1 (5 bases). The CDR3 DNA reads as TGTGCCAGCAGCCTCAGGGAGGCTAATGAAAAACTGTTTTTT. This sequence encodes CASSLREANEKLFF.